The rows below give T cell receptor beta chains drawn from one sample of a study of T cells in Graves' hyperthyroidism and ophthalmopathy. Each CDR3 protein gets one entry after TCRdb re-called the multiplex PCR reads with MiXCR. The sample has roughly 700,000 distinct CDR3 sequences; just over 35% are singletons. Sequenced: blood. The source is a woman aged 35 to 49 with Graves' hyperthyroidism. Each CDR3 is given with its conserved first and last residue. D genes are given only for firm matches. Part of the rows lack a size; the others show once, few, many or a class for expanded clones.

cdr3_nt: TGTTCCAGCAGTTACTCGAGCGGCACTGGAAACACCATATATTTT; cdr3_aa: CSSSYSSGTGNTIYF; j_call: TRBJ1-3; clone_size: NA; d_call: NA; v_call: TRBV10-3
cdr3_nt: TGCAGTGCCCGGGACCTGGGGCAGACCCAGTACTTC; cdr3_aa: CSARDLGQTQYF; j_call: TRBJ2-5; clone_size: many; d_call: NA; v_call: TRBV20-1
cdr3_nt: TGTGCCAGCAGTTACGACCCGTTAGGCTACACCTTC; cdr3_aa: CASSYDPLGYTF; j_call: TRBJ1-2; clone_size: NA; d_call: NA; v_call: TRBV6-2/TRBV6-3
cdr3_nt: TGTGCCAGTAGTACCGCAGGGGGAAATGGCTACACCTTC; cdr3_aa: CASSTAGGNGYTF; j_call: TRBJ1-2; clone_size: many; d_call: TRBD1; v_call: TRBV19
cdr3_nt: TGCAGCGCCGAAGCCGGGCCCAACCCCGTTTCCACCTTC; cdr3_aa: CSAEAGPNPVSTF; j_call: TRBJ1-2; clone_size: NA; d_call: NA; v_call: TRBV29-1
cdr3_nt: TGCAGGCCAACTAGCGGTTACACTTACGAGCAGTACTTC; cdr3_aa: CRPTSGYTYEQYF; j_call: TRBJ2-7; clone_size: once; d_call: TRBD2; v_call: TRBV29-1
cdr3_nt: TGCAGCGTGGGTTCGACAGGTCTTCCAGAGACCCAGTACTTC; cdr3_aa: CSVGSTGLPETQYF; j_call: TRBJ2-5; clone_size: many; d_call: NA; v_call: TRBV29-1
cdr3_nt: TGCAGTGCGCGGACTAGCTACGCCGGGGAGCTGTTTTTT; cdr3_aa: CSARTSYAGELFF; j_call: TRBJ2-2; clone_size: NA; d_call: TRBD2; v_call: TRBV20-1
cdr3_nt: TGTGCCACCAGCACAAACCACGTCAGGGTTAACTATGGCTACACCTTC; cdr3_aa: CATSTNHVRVNYGYTF; j_call: TRBJ1-2; clone_size: NA; d_call: NA; v_call: TRBV15
cdr3_nt: TGTGCCAGCAGCTTGCCCCCTTCGATAGGCGAGTCTAATGAAAAACTGTTTTTT; cdr3_aa: CASSLPPSIGESNEKLFF; j_call: TRBJ1-4; clone_size: NA; d_call: NA; v_call: TRBV5-4
cdr3_nt: TGTGCCACCAGCAGACTATTACCAGGGGCTGAAGCTTTCTTT; cdr3_aa: CATSRLLPGAEAFF; j_call: TRBJ1-1; clone_size: NA; d_call: NA; v_call: TRBV15
cdr3_nt: TGTGCCAGCAGCTTAGTGCGGGTCACCAACACCGGGGAGCTGTTTTTT; cdr3_aa: CASSLVRVTNTGELFF; j_call: TRBJ2-2; clone_size: many; d_call: NA; v_call: TRBV7-8
cdr3_nt: TGTGCCAGCAGCCAAGGCGTGACTAGCACGACCGAGCAGTACTTC; cdr3_aa: CASSQGVTSTTEQYF; j_call: TRBJ2-7; clone_size: many; d_call: TRBD2; v_call: TRBV14
cdr3_nt: TGTGCCAGCAGCCCGTTGTCACAGGGGACAGGGCGGGTGGCTGAAGCTTTCTTT; cdr3_aa: CASSPLSQGTGRVAEAFF; j_call: TRBJ1-1; clone_size: NA; d_call: TRBD1; v_call: TRBV11-1
cdr3_nt: TGTGCCAGCAGCTCAGGGCCCCACCAGGGAAAACGAGAGACCCAGTACTTC; cdr3_aa: CASSSGPHQGKRETQYF; j_call: TRBJ2-5; clone_size: many; d_call: NA; v_call: TRBV7-9
cdr3_nt: TGCGCCACCCGACTAGCGGGAGCACACGAGCAGTACTTC; cdr3_aa: CATRLAGAHEQYF; j_call: TRBJ2-7; clone_size: NA; d_call: TRBD2; v_call: TRBV10-2
cdr3_nt: TGTGCCACCAGTGATTCCCAGGACGGCACAGATACGCAGTATTTT; cdr3_aa: CATSDSQDGTDTQYF; j_call: TRBJ2-3; clone_size: few; d_call: NA; v_call: TRBV24-1
cdr3_nt: TGTGCCAGCACCATTCAACAACCGGGCGCTTCCTACGAGCAGTACTTC; cdr3_aa: CASTIQQPGASYEQYF; j_call: TRBJ2-7; clone_size: few; d_call: NA; v_call: TRBV11-2
cdr3_nt: TGCGCCAGCAGCCAAGACCCGTGGGCCCAAGAGACCCAGTACTTC; cdr3_aa: CASSQDPWAQETQYF; j_call: TRBJ2-5; clone_size: NA; d_call: NA; v_call: TRBV5-8
cdr3_nt: TGTGCCAGCAGTTTAAGCTCGGTGTGGCCCCAGCATTTT; cdr3_aa: CASSLSSVWPQHF; j_call: TRBJ1-5; clone_size: many; d_call: NA; v_call: TRBV12-3/TRBV12-4
cdr3_nt: TGCGCCAGCCCACGGGAGGGGTCGAACTACACCTTC; cdr3_aa: CASPREGSNYTF; j_call: TRBJ1-2; clone_size: few; d_call: NA; v_call: TRBV5-1
cdr3_nt: TGTGCCAGCAGCTCATTAGGGGGGGGCACCCAAGAGACCCAGTACTTC; cdr3_aa: CASSSLGGGTQETQYF; j_call: TRBJ2-5; clone_size: NA; d_call: NA; v_call: TRBV7-2
cdr3_nt: TGCAGCGTGGAGAGGGGGCTTCGACATGGCTACACCTTC; cdr3_aa: CSVERGLRHGYTF; j_call: TRBJ1-2; clone_size: NA; d_call: TRBD1; v_call: TRBV29-1
cdr3_nt: TGTGCCAGCAGTTTACGATTCGATAGCAATCAGCCCCAGCATTTT; cdr3_aa: CASSLRFDSNQPQHF; j_call: TRBJ1-5; clone_size: few; d_call: NA; v_call: TRBV12-3/TRBV12-4
cdr3_nt: TGTGCCAGCAGCGCCGGAGGGACTGCGTCTGACTATGGCTACACCTTC; cdr3_aa: CASSAGGTASDYGYTF; j_call: TRBJ1-2; clone_size: many; d_call: NA; v_call: TRBV9